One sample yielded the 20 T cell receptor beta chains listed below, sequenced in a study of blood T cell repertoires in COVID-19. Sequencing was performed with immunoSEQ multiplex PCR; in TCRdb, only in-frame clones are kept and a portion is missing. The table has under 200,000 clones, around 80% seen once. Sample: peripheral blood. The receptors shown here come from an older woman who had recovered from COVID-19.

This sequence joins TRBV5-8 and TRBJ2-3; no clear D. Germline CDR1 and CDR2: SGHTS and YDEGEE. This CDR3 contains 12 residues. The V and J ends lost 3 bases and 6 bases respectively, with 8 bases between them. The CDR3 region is CASSSTWDTQYF. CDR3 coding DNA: TGTGCCAGCAGCTCCACTTGGGATACGCAGTATTTT.

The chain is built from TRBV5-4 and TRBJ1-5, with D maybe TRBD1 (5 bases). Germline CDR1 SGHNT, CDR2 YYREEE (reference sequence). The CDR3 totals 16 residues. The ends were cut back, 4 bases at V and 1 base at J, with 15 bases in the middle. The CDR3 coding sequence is TGTGCCAGCAGCCACCCGACAGCTCCCAGCAATCAGCCCCAGCATTTT. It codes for CASSHPTAPSNQPQHF. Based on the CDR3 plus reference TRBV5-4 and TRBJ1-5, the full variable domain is ETGVTQSPTHLIKTRGQQVTLRCSSQSGHNTVSWYQQALGQGPQFIFQYYREEENGRGNFPPRFSGLQFPNYSSELNVNALELDDSALYLCASSHPTAPSNQPQHFGDGTRLSIL.

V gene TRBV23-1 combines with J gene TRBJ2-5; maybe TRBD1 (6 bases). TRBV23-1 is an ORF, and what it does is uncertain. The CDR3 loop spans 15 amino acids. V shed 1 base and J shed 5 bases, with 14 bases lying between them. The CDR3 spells CASSQLGRGGETQYF. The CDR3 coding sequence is TGCGCCAGCAGTCAATTGGGCAGGGGCGGGGAGACCCAGTACTTC.

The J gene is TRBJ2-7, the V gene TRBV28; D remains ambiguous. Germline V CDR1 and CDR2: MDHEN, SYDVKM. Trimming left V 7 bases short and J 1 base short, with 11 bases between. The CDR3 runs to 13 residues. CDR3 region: CASNDPTSYEQYF. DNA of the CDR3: TGTGCCAGCAACGATCCAACATCCTACGAGCAGTACTTC.

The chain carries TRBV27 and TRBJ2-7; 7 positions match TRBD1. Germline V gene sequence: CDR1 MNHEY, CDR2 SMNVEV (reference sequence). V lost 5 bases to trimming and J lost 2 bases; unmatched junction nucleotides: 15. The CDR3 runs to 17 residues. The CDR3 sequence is CASSIRGGAATPYEQYF. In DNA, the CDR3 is TGTGCCAGCAGTATAAGAGGGGGCGCGGCAACCCCCTACGAGCAGTACTTC.

CDR3 sequence: CASSLGGGREQYF. The CDR3 bases are TGTGCCAGCAGTTTGGGGGGAGGGCGCGAGCAGTACTTC. This chain links TRBV12-3 or TRBV12-4 with TRBJ2-7, with 7 bases matching TRBD2. This CDR3 spans 13 amino acids. Trimming removed 3 bases from V and 6 bases from J; junction bases left unmatched: 5.

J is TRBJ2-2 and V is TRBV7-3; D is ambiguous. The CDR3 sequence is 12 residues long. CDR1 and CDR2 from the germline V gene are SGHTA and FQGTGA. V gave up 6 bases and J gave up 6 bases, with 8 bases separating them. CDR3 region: CASRSSAGELFF. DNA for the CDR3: TGTGCCAGCAGGTCCAGCGCCGGGGAGCTGTTTTTT.

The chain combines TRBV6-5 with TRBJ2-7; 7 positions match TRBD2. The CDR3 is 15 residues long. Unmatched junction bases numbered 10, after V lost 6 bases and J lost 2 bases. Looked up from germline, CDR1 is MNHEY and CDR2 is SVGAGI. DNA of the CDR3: TGTGCCAGCAGGATGGGAGGGCAGGCACCCTACGAGCAGTACTTC. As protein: CASRMGGQAPYEQYF.

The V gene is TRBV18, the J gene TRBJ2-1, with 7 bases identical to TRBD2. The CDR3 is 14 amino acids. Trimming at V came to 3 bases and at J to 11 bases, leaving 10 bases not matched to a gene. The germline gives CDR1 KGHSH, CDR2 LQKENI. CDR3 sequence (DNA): TGTGCCAGCTCACCGCGGGGGATTACCACCAAGCAGTTCTTC. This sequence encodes CASSPRGITTKQFF.

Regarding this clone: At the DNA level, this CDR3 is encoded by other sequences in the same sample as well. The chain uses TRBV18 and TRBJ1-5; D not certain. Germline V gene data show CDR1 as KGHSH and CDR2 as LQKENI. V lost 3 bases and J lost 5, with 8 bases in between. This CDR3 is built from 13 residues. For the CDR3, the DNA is TGTGCCAGCTCACCCCCGGGAGATCAGCCCCAGCATTTT. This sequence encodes CASSPPGDQPQHF.

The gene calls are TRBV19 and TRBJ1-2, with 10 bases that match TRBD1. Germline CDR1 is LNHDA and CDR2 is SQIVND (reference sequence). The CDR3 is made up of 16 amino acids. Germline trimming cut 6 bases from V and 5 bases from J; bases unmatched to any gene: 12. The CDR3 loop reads CASRAARDRGRYGYTF. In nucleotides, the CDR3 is TGTGCCAGTAGGGCGGCCCGGGACAGGGGAAGGTATGGCTACACCTTC. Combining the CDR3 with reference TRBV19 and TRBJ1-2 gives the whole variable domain DGGITQSPKYLFRKEGQNVTLSCEQNLNHDAMYWYRQDPGQGLRLIYYSQIVNDFQKGDIAEGYSVSREKKESFPLTVTSAQKNPTAFYLCASRAARDRGRYGYTFGSGTRLTVV.

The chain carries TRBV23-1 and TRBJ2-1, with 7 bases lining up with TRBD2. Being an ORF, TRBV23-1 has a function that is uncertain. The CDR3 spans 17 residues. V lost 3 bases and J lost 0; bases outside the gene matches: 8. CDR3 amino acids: CASSHPRGGGSYNEQFF. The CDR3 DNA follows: TGCGCCAGCAGTCACCCTAGGGGCGGGGGCTCCTACAATGAGCAGTTCTTC.

The chain's CDR3 is CASSRDRNTGELFF. The CDR3, as DNA: TGTGCCAGCAGCCGGGACAGGAACACCGGGGAGCTGTTTTTT. The V call is TRBV11-3, the J call TRBJ2-2; 7 bases fit TRBD1. CDR3 length: 14 amino acids. After removal of 5 bases from V and 1 base from J, the junction contained 1 base not matched to a gene. CDR1 SGHNT and CDR2 YENEEA come from the germline V gene. The whole variable domain, filled in from reference TRBV11-3 and TRBJ2-2, reads EAGVVQSPRYKIIEKKQPVAFWCNPISGHNTLYWYLQNLGQGPELLIRYENEEAVDDSQLPKDRFSAERLKGVDSTLKIQPAELGDSAVYLCASSRDRNTGELFFGEGSRLTVL.

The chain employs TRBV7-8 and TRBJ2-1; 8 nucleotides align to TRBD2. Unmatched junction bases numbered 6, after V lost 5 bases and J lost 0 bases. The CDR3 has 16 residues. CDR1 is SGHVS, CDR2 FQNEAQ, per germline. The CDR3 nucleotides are TGTGCCAGCAGCCCCGGACTAGCCTCCTCCTACAATGAGCAGTTCTTC. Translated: CASSPGLASSYNEQFF.

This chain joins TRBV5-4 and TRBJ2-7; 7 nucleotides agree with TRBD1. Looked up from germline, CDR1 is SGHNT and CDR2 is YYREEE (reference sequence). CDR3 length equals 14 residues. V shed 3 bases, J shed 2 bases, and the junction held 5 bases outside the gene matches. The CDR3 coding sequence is TGTGCCAGCAGCTCCGGGACAGACGCCTACGAGCAGTACTTC. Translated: CASSSGTDAYEQYF.

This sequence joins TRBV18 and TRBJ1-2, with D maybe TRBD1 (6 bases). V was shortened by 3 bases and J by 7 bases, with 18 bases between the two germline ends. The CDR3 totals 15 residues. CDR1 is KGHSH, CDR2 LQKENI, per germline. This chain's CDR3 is CASSPTGRGTGGYTF. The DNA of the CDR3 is TGTGCCAGCTCACCGACGGGCAGGGGTACCGGTGGCTACACCTTC. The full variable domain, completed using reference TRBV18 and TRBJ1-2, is NAGVMQNPRHLVRRRGQEARLRCSPMKGHSHVYWYRQLPEEGLKFMVYLQKENIIDESGMPKERFSAEFPKEGPSILRIQQVVRGDSAAYFCASSPTGRGTGGYTFGSGTRLTVV.

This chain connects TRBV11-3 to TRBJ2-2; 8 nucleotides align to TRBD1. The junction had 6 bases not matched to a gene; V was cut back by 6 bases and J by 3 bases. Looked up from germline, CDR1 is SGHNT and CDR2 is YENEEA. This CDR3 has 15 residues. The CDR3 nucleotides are TGTGCCAGCAGGCAAGGACAGGGCTACACCGGGGAGCTGTTTTTT. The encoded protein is CASRQGQGYTGELFF.

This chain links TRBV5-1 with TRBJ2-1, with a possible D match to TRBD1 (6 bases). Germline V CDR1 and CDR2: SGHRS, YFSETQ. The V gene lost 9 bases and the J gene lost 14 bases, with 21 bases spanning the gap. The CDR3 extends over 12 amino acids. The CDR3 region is CATDTQGQMEFF. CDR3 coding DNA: TGCGCCACCGACACTCAAGGACAGATGGAGTTCTTC.

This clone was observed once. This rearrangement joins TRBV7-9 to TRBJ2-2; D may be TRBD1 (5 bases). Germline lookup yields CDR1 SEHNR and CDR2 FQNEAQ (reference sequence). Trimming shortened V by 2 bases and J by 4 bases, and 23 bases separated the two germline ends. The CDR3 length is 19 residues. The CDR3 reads CASSLRAQPQGSGTGELFF. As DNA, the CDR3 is TGTGCCAGCAGCTTACGGGCCCAGCCCCAGGGATCGGGCACCGGGGAGCTGTTTTTT.

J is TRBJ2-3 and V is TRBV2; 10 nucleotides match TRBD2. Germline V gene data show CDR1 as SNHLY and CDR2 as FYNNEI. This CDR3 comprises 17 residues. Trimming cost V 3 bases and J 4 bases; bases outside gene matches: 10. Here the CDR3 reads CASSESGLAGEADTQYF. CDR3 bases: TGTGCCAGCAGTGAGAGTGGGCTAGCGGGGGAGGCAGATACGCAGTATTTT.